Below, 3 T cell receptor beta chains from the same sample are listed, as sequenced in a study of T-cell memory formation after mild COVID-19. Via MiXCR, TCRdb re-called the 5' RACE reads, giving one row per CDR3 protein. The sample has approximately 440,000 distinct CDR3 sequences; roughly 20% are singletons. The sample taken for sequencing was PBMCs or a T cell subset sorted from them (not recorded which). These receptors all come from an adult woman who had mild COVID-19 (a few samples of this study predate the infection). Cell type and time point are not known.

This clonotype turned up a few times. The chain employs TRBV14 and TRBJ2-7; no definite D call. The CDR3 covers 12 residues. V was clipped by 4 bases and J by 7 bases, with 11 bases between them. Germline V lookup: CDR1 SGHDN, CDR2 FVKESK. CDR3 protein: CASSLYTKEQYF. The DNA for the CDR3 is TGTGCCAGCAGCCTATATACGAAGGAGCAGTACTTC.

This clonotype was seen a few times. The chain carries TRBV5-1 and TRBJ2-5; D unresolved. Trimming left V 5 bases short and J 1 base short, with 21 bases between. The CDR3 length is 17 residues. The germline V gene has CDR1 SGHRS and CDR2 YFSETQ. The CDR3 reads CASRHSPANPVQETQYF. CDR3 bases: TGCGCCAGCAGACACTCTCCCGCTAATCCAGTCCAAGAGACCCAGTACTTC.

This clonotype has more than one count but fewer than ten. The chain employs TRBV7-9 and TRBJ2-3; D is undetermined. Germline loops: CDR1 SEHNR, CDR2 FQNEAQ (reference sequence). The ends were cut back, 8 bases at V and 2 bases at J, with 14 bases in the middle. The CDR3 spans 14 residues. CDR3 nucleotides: TGTGCCAGCGGGGTACAACAGTCCACAGATACGCAGTATTTT. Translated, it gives CASGVQQSTDTQYF.